The 19 T cell receptor beta chains below all came from one sample that was sequenced in a study of blood T cell repertoires in COVID-19. TCRdb's table, derived via immunoSEQ multiplex PCR, lists solely in-frame clones and lacks some. Of 200,000 to 300,000 clones listed, about 91% are singletons. Sequences were obtained from peripheral blood. These receptors all stem from a person aged 18-30 years with COVID-19, enrolled during active disease.

The sample holds one count of this clone. J is TRBJ1-2 and V is TRBV19, with D perhaps TRBD1 (5 bases). Between the trimmed V and J ends, which lost 2 bases and 3 bases, there was a span of 10 bases. Germline CDR1 is LNHDA and CDR2 is SQIVND (reference sequence). CDR3 length: 14 residues. CDR3 in amino acids: CASSINRMDYGYTF. The CDR3 DNA is TGTGCCAGTAGTATAAACAGGATGGACTATGGCTACACCTTC.

This rearrangement joins TRBV19 to TRBJ2-3; no reliable D call. Germline CDR1 reads LNHDA; CDR2 reads SQIVND (reference sequence). The length of the CDR3 is 14 residues. Trimming removed 3 bases at V and 4 bases at J, with 11 bases between. The DNA of the CDR3 is TGTGCCAGTAGTATTTCAGATATCGCAGATACGCAGTATTTT. Its protein product is CASSISDIADTQYF.

The gene calls are TRBV18 and TRBJ2-7; D perhaps matches TRBD2 (6 bases). With 5 bases removed from V and 4 bases from J, the gap between germline ends came to 15 bases. Germline CDR1 reads KGHSH; CDR2 reads LQKENI. This CDR3 spans 14 amino acids. This CDR3 is CASSESQGGYEQYF. For the CDR3, the DNA is TGTGCCAGCTCAGAGTCTCAGGGAGGATACGAGCAGTACTTC.

V and J are TRBV6-2 or TRBV6-3 and TRBJ1-1, with TRBD1 matching 8 bases. The V gene end was trimmed by 2 bases and the J gene end by 9 bases; junction bases not matched to a gene: 5. The CDR3 sequence is 13 residues long. Germline CDR1 and CDR2: MNHEY and SVGEGT. CDR3 sequence (DNA): TGTGCCAGCAGTTACCGGGACAGGTCTCAAGCTTTCTTT. Translating it yields CASSYRDRSQAFF.

This rearrangement joins TRBV6-6 to TRBJ2-4; 10 bases are shared with TRBD1. Losses at the gene ends were 5 bases for V and 7 bases for J; bases not matched to a gene: 5. This CDR3 spans 14 amino acids. Per germline, CDR1 MNHNY and CDR2 SVGAGI (reference sequence). CDR3 bases: TGTGCCAGCAGTGACAGGGGGCTTAGGAACATTCAGTACTTC. It specifies CASSDRGLRNIQYF.

The chain recombines TRBV7-9 with TRBJ2-1; 13 bases map to TRBD2. The CDR3 is 15 residues long. Per the germline V gene, CDR1 is SEHNR and CDR2 is FQNEAQ (reference sequence). With V trimmed by 6 bases and J by 6 bases, 5 bases remained unmatched. CDR3 sequence reads: CASRPTSGRTNEQFF. The CDR3 DNA follows: TGTGCCAGCAGACCGACTAGCGGGAGGACCAATGAGCAGTTCTTC.

The chain combines TRBV11-3 with TRBJ2-1, with TRBD2 matching 9 bases. Trimming took 5 bases from V and 9 from J; bases not matched to a gene: 11. The germline V gene has CDR1 SGHNT and CDR2 YENEEA. The CDR3 has 15 amino acids. This chain's CDR3 is CASSPGLARDGEQFF. Here the CDR3 DNA reads TGTGCCAGCAGCCCCGGACTAGCGCGAGACGGTGAGCAGTTCTTC.

This clone was seen just once. The gene calls are TRBV6-5 and TRBJ2-1; 12 bases match TRBD2. This CDR3 is built from 14 residues. Trimming at V came to 5 bases and at J to 5 bases, leaving 1 base not matched to a gene. Germline V gene data show CDR1 as MNHEY and CDR2 as SVGAGI. The CDR3 nucleotides are TGTGCCAGCAGTCGACTAGCGGGAGACAATGAGCAGTTCTTC. This translates into CASSRLAGDNEQFF.

The V gene is TRBV9, the J gene TRBJ2-3, with 11 bases lining up with TRBD2. This CDR3 region has 16 residues. The junction had 5 bases not matched to a gene; V was cut back by 0 bases and J by 5 bases. The germline V gene encodes CDR1 SGDLS and CDR2 YYNGEE. The CDR3 DNA reads TGTGCCAGCAGCGTAGGGGCTAGCGGGAGGAAAGATACGCAGTATTTT. Amino acids: CASSVGASGRKDTQYF. The entire variable domain, with the rest obtained from reference TRBV9 and TRBJ2-3, is as follows: DSGVTQTPKHLITATGQRVTLRCSPRSGDLSVYWYQQSLDQGLQFLIQYYNGEERAKGNILERFSAQQFPDLHSELNLSSLELGDSALYFCASSVGASGRKDTQYFGPGTRLTVL.

This chain joins TRBV2 and TRBJ1-2, with a weak D call TRBD1 (5 bases). V was trimmed by 6 bases and J by 4 bases, leaving 12 bases between them. CDR1 and CDR2 (germline): SNHLY, FYNNEI. This CDR3 has 13 residues. The CDR3 loop is CASRAGQFYGYTF. CDR3 coding DNA: TGTGCCAGCAGGGCAGGGCAATTCTATGGCTACACCTTC.

This chain links TRBV24-1 with TRBJ2-3; D is possibly TRBD1 (6 bases). Germline lookup yields CDR1 KGHDR and CDR2 SFDVKD. The V gene lost 5 bases and the J gene lost 2 bases, with 16 bases spanning the gap. The length of the CDR3 is 16 residues. CDR3 nucleotide sequence: TGTGCCACCAGTGCTCTCCAGGGGTCGATCACAGATACGCAGTATTTT. Translated: CATSALQGSITDTQYF.

The chain uses TRBV13 and TRBJ2-5; perhaps TRBD1 as D (6 bases). V lost 0 bases and J lost 2, with 13 bases in between. The CDR3 length is 16 residues. The germline gives CDR1 PRHDT, CDR2 FYEKMQ (reference sequence). CDR3 sequence reads: CASSLGSMGTQETQYF. In nucleotides, the CDR3 is TGTGCCAGCAGCTTAGGTAGTATGGGGACACAAGAGACCCAGTACTTC.

The CDR3 nucleotides are TGTGCCAGCAGCTTGTTAGCGGGAGGGTCCAGTGAGCAGTTCTTC. This sequence encodes CASSLLAGGSSEQFF. This chain connects TRBV7-3 to TRBJ2-1, with 11 bases lining up with TRBD2. Germline-derived CDR1 and CDR2 are SGHTA and FQGTGA. The CDR3 is 15 residues long. V was pared by 3 bases and J by 9 bases, with 7 bases of the junction left unmatched.

The J gene is TRBJ2-7, the V gene TRBV5-6, with a tentative D call TRBD1 (6 bases). This CDR3 comprises 12 residues. CDR1 is SGHDT, CDR2 YYEEEE, per germline. The V gene lost 4 bases and the J gene lost 4 bases, with 9 bases spanning the gap. Here the CDR3 reads CASSSTGYEQYF. CDR3 coding DNA: TGTGCCAGCAGCAGTACAGGGTACGAGCAGTACTTC.

This clone was detected only once. The chain recombines TRBV19 with TRBJ1-2; D not resolved. Per the germline V gene, CDR1 is LNHDA and CDR2 is SQIVND (reference sequence). The CDR3 consists of 11 residues. V was pared by 5 bases and J by 5 bases, with 6 bases between. In DNA, the CDR3 is TGTGCCAGTAGTCCGGGTTATGGCTACACCTTC. The encoded protein is CASSPGYGYTF.

This rearrangement joins TRBV5-1 to TRBJ2-7; 8 nucleotides match TRBD1. The CDR3 extends over 15 amino acids. The germline V gene encodes CDR1 SGHRS and CDR2 YFSETQ. The J segment lost 1 base and the V segment lost 4 bases, leaving 7 bases of the junction unmatched. The CDR3 region has the DNA TGCGCCAGCAGCAAGGGGCAGGGGGCATCCTACGAGCAGTACTTC. Translation: CASSKGQGASYEQYF.

The V call is TRBV6-1, the J call TRBJ2-1; 11 bases line up with TRBD2. Per germline, CDR1 MNHNS and CDR2 SASEGT. This CDR3 has 20 amino acids. The ends lost 1 base at V and 7 bases at J; junction bases unmatched: 18. CDR3 in amino acids: CASSEVVGGYPSSGRNEQFF. CDR3 bases: TGTGCCAGCAGTGAAGTTGTAGGGGGTTACCCTTCTAGCGGGAGGAATGAGCAGTTCTTC.

This chain joins TRBV5-1 and TRBJ1-2; no clear D. The CDR3 sequence is 14 residues long. The V end lost 4 bases, the J end lost 3 bases, and 13 bases lay between the germline ends. Germline V gene data show CDR1 as SGHRS and CDR2 as YFSETQ. The chain's CDR3 is CASSTDLADYGYTF. In DNA form, the CDR3 reads TGCGCCAGCAGCACTGATCTAGCTGACTATGGCTACACCTTC. The full variable domain, rest sourced from reference TRBV5-1 and TRBJ1-2, is KAGVTQTPRYLIKTRGQQVTLSCSPISGHRSVSWYQQTPGQGLQFLFEYFSETQRNKGNFPGRFSGRQFSNSRSEMNVSTLELGDSALYLCASSTDLADYGYTFGSGTRLTVV.

Concerning this clone: A junction end diverges from the germline sequence, so it may reflect a read error. V usage is TRBV13 and J usage is TRBJ2-2; TRBD2 agrees at 13 bases. Germline CDR1 PRHDT, CDR2 FYEKMQ (reference sequence). The CDR3 has 16 residues. This CDR3 reads CASSIGLAGVGGELFF. In nucleotides, the CDR3 is TGTGCCAGCAGCATAGGACTAGCGGGAGTCGGCGGGGAGCTGTTTTTT.